Each of the 31 T cell receptor beta chains below was sequenced from the same sample in a study of T cells in Graves' hyperthyroidism and ophthalmopathy. Researchers took RNA transcripts and amplified the TCR beta CDR3 regions from them. The HTBI primer set served for first-round RT-PCR of the TCR CDR3. MiXCR, run by TCRdb on the multiplex PCR reads, gives a single entry per CDR3 protein. This sample has 700,000 or so distinct CDR3 sequences, with less than 20% found just once. The sequenced sample consisted of blood. The receptors were sampled from a young man with Graves' hyperthyroidism.

The CDR3 bases are TGTGCCAGCAGACCGGGACCTTTTACGCCGGGCACCGGGGAGCTGTTTTTT. Residues: CASRPGPFTPGTGELFF. The rearrangement uses TRBV6-2 or TRBV6-3 and TRBJ2-2; perhaps D is TRBD1 or TRBD2 (5 bases each). The ends were cut back, 6 bases at V and 4 bases at J, with 21 bases in the middle. The germline CDR1 and CDR2 sequences are MNHEY and SVGEGT. The CDR3 contains 17 residues.

This clonotype has more than one count but fewer than ten. The rearrangement joins TRBV11-1 to TRBJ2-5; 13 bases fit TRBD2. Germline V gene sequence: CDR1 SGHAT, CDR2 FQDESV (reference sequence). The CDR3 covers 15 residues. J gave up 5 bases and V 7 bases, and 7 bases lay outside the gene matches. DNA of the CDR3: TGTGCCAGCACTACTAGCGGGAGGGCCAGGGAGACCCAGTACTTC. Translation gives CASTTSGRARETQYF.

The rearrangement joins TRBV7-3 to TRBJ2-2; no reliable D call. CDR3 length: 14 amino acids. Trimming took off 7 bases at V and 6 bases at J, with 15 bases between the two ends. Germline assignment: CDR1 SGHTA and CDR2 FQGTGA. The CDR3 DNA reads as TGTGCCAGCACTTCGGCCGAGAGGTCCGGGGAGCTGTTTTTT. This gives the protein CASTSAERSGELFF.

This clonotype was recorded many times. J is TRBJ2-7 and V is TRBV20-1; D ambiguous. CDR3 length: 13 residues. V was cut by 1 base and J by 0 bases, with 7 bases left in between. Germline assignment: CDR1 DFQATT and CDR2 SNEGSKA (reference sequence). Here the CDR3 reads CSARAPYSYEQYF. CDR3 DNA sequence: TGCAGTGCTAGAGCGCCCTACTCCTACGAGCAGTACTTC.

This clonotype has at least ten counts. The genes are TRBV10-3 and TRBJ2-7; 7 bases map to TRBD1. With 3 bases clipped from V and 0 bases from J, the junction kept 2 bases outside the gene matches. The germline CDR1 and CDR2 sequences are ENHRY and SYGVKD. The CDR3 runs to 14 residues. CDR3 amino acids: CAISEGDSSYEQYF. CDR3 coding DNA: TGTGCCATCAGTGAAGGGGACAGCTCCTACGAGCAGTACTTC.

This clonotype was seen a handful of times. The chain recombines TRBV19 with TRBJ2-1; TRBD2 matches 7 bases. After removal of 7 bases from V and 0 bases from J, the junction contained 9 bases not matched to a gene. CDR3 length: 16 amino acids. Germline assignment: CDR1 LNHDA and CDR2 SQIVND (reference sequence). The CDR3 is CASNQWGGDSYNEQFF. CDR3 bases: TGTGCCAGTAACCAATGGGGGGGGGACTCCTACAATGAGCAGTTCTTC.

The J gene is TRBJ1-1, the V gene TRBV20-1; D possibly corresponds to TRBD1 (5 bases). The germline gives CDR1 DFQATT, CDR2 SNEGSKA (reference sequence). The CDR3 runs 16 residues. Trimming removed 0 bases from V and 5 bases from J, with 19 bases in between. The CDR3 DNA reads as TGCAGTGCTAGAGATGACGGGACGTCTGGGGAGACTGAAGCTTTCTTT. It encodes CSARDDGTSGETEAFF.

This clonotype was detected ten times or more. This rearrangement joins TRBV28 to TRBJ2-7; TRBD2 aligns across 14 bases. The length of the CDR3 is 16 residues. After removal of 7 bases from V and 7 bases from J, the junction contained 12 bases not matched to a gene. Germline V gene sequence: CDR1 MDHEN, CDR2 SYDVKM. CDR3 amino acids: CASTTGTSGGGGEQYF. The CDR3 nucleotides read TGTGCCAGCACGACCGGGACTAGCGGGGGCGGTGGGGAGCAGTACTTC.

This clonotype appeared many times. The V gene is TRBV20-1, the J gene TRBJ2-5, with 10 bases matching TRBD2. Germline V gene data show CDR1 as DFQATT and CDR2 as SNEGSKA (reference sequence). The CDR3 sequence is 16 residues long. After removal of 6 bases from V and 5 bases from J, the junction contained 15 bases not matched to a gene. CDR3 bases: TGCAGTGCCGATACTGGAGCGGGAGGGCCAGGGGAGACCCAGTACTTC. Amino acid sequence: CSADTGAGGPGETQYF.

This clonotype was counted between two and nine times. This sequence joins TRBV5-1 and TRBJ2-2; 11 nucleotides agree with TRBD2. J gave up 6 bases and V 2 bases, and 0 bases lay outside the gene matches. This CDR3 is 14 amino acids long. The V gene's germline CDR1 is SGHRS and CDR2 YFSETQ. CDR3 protein: CASSLLAGAGELFF. As DNA, the CDR3 is TGCGCCAGCAGCTTACTAGCGGGGGCCGGGGAGCTGTTTTTT.

This clonotype was recorded at least ten times. The V and J genes are TRBV12-3 or TRBV12-4 and TRBJ1-1; unclear D gene. V lost 6 bases and J 1 base, leaving 9 bases between the germline ends. This CDR3 spans 13 amino acids. DNA for the CDR3: TGTGCCAGCAGCTTTGACTGGAACACTGAAGCTTTCTTT. Its translation is CASSFDWNTEAFF.

There are many counts of this clonotype. V usage is TRBV28 and J usage is TRBJ2-1; 7 nucleotides line up with TRBD1. Looked up from germline, CDR1 is MDHEN and CDR2 is SYDVKM. The V segment lost 6 bases and the J segment 5 bases; nucleotides outside the gene matches: 7. This CDR3 is 14 amino acids long. CDR3 DNA: TGTGCCAGCAGCAGACCAGACAGGGACAATGAGCAGTTCTTC. Encoded protein: CASSRPDRDNEQFF.

There are many counts of this clonotype. This chain uses TRBV20-1 with TRBJ2-1; D is undetermined. The CDR3 loop spans 14 amino acids. Germline V gives CDR1 DFQATT, CDR2 SNEGSKA (reference sequence). The V and J ends lost 3 bases and 3 bases respectively, with 12 bases between them. DNA for the CDR3: TGCAGTGCTAGGGGGAATTGGGGCTACAATGAGCAGTTCTTC. Protein product: CSARGNWGYNEQFF.

V is TRBV20-1 and J is TRBJ2-3; TRBD1 aligns across 10 bases. The germline V gene has CDR1 DFQATT and CDR2 SNEGSKA (reference sequence). J was trimmed by 2 bases and V by 5 bases; bases with no gene match: 4. The CDR3 sequence is 14 residues long. This chain's CDR3 is CSAEDRGNTDTQYF. CDR3 coding DNA: TGCAGTGCTGAGGACAGGGGGAACACAGATACGCAGTATTTT.

The genes are TRBV7-9 and TRBJ1-3; D call uncertain. Per the germline V gene, CDR1 is SEHNR and CDR2 is FQNEAQ (reference sequence). Trimming took 3 bases from V and 0 from J, leaving 9 bases between them. The CDR3 extends over 15 amino acids. The CDR3 coding sequence is TGTGCCAGCAGCTTGGGGATAAACTCTGGAAACACCATATATTTT. As protein: CASSLGINSGNTIYF.

This clonotype was seen once. A much bigger clone sits one base away, suggesting this may be a read error. The chain recombines TRBV28 with TRBJ2-7; no reliable D call. The CDR3 spans 12 residues. Per germline, CDR1 MDHEN and CDR2 SYDVKM. CDR3 DNA: TGTACCAGCAAAGAACCCCTCTACGAGCAGTACTTC. It translates to CTSKEPLYEQYF.

Only a few counts were recorded for this clonotype. The chain has TRBV30 and TRBJ1-3; D is perhaps TRBD1 (6 bases). CDR3 length equals 15 residues. Trimming took off 5 bases at V and 0 bases at J, with 14 bases between the two ends. Germline V CDR1 and CDR2: GTSNPN, SVGIG (reference sequence). The CDR3, as DNA: TGTGCCTGGTACCCGGGGGGCGTCTCTGGAAACACCATATATTTT. Amino acids: CAWYPGGVSGNTIYF.

As for this clonotype: A read error is possible here, since a much larger clone lies one base away. This chain connects TRBV7-2 to TRBJ1-1; D not certain. The CDR3 covers 14 residues. Germline values: CDR1 SGHTA, CDR2 FQGNSA. The ends were cut back, 7 bases at V and 5 bases at J, with 17 bases in the middle. Here the CDR3 reads CASTSRQEWTEAFF. CDR3 bases: TGTGCCAGCACCTCCCGCCAGGAGTGGACTGAAGCTTTCTTT.

In this sample, this clonotype turned up many times. The chain is built from TRBV28 and TRBJ1-5; 8 nucleotides line up with TRBD1. This CDR3 has 13 residues. Germline lookup yields CDR1 MDHEN and CDR2 SYDVKM. V lost 6 bases to trimming and J lost 5 bases; unmatched junction nucleotides: 3. The CDR3 coding sequence is TGTGCCAGCAGCTTACAGGGGGATCAGCCCCAGCATTTT. The encoded protein is CASSLQGDQPQHF.

V gene TRBV10-3 combines with J gene TRBJ2-2; possibly TRBD2 for D (7 bases). CDR1 ENHRY and CDR2 SYGVKD come from the germline V gene. The length of the CDR3 is 16 residues. V was trimmed by 3 bases and J by 4 bases, leaving 15 bases between them. CDR3 loop: CAISDHPGEGTGELFF. In DNA, the CDR3 is TGTGCCATCAGTGACCACCCAGGGGAGGGCACCGGGGAGCTGTTTTTT.

Worth noting for this clonotype: This may come from a read error, since a much larger clone is one base off. This chain joins TRBV28 and TRBJ2-7, with a tentative D call TRBD1 (6 bases). Germline CDR1 MDHEN, CDR2 SYDVKM. V lost 6 bases to trimming and J lost 4 bases, with 25 bases between them. This CDR3 is built from 17 residues. The CDR3 is CASRLGNIRTETYEQYF. CDR3 coding DNA: TGTGCCAGCAGGTTGGGAAATATTCGGACAGAGACTTACGAGCAGTACTTC.

This clonotype was seen more than once but under ten times. The chain joins TRBV7-2 to TRBJ1-6, with a possible D match to TRBD1 (6 bases). Per germline, CDR1 SGHTA and CDR2 FQGNSA. The length of the CDR3 is 14 residues. The V gene lost 4 bases and the J gene lost 6 bases, with 10 bases spanning the gap. The CDR3 is CASSYRQANSPLHF. The CDR3 DNA follows: TGTGCCAGCAGCTACCGACAGGCTAATTCACCCCTCCACTTT.

This clonotype was seen a handful of times. This rearrangement joins TRBV12-3 or TRBV12-4 to TRBJ2-3; 12 bases match TRBD1. The V and J ends lost 5 bases and 5 bases, in that order; junction bases with no gene match: 5. The CDR3 loop spans 15 amino acids. The CDR3 region is CASSKGQGARDTQYF. As DNA, the CDR3 is TGTGCCAGCAGTAAGGGACAGGGGGCTAGAGATACGCAGTATTTT.

This clonotype was counted between two and nine times. The chain carries TRBV24-1 and TRBJ2-3; D is ambiguous. The germline CDR1 and CDR2 sequences are KGHDR and SFDVKD. V lost 4 bases to trimming and J lost 4 bases, with 8 bases between them. The CDR3 runs to 13 residues. The CDR3 sequence is CATSDPRPDTQYF. Written as DNA, the CDR3 is TGTGCCACCAGTGACCCCCGCCCAGATACGCAGTATTTT.

This clonotype was counted at least ten times. This chain links TRBV7-3 with TRBJ2-3; 11 bases map to TRBD2. The J segment lost 5 bases and the V segment lost 5 bases, leaving 6 bases of the junction unmatched. The germline CDR1 and CDR2 sequences are SGHTA and FQGTGA. This CDR3 region has 15 residues. CDR3 loop: CASSVTGTSGDTQYF. As DNA, the CDR3 is TGTGCCAGCAGCGTTACCGGGACTAGCGGAGATACGCAGTATTTT. The full variable domain, with the rest looked up from reference TRBV7-3 and TRBJ2-3, is GAGVSQTPSNKVTEKGKYVELRCDPISGHTALYWYRQSLGQGPEFLIYFQGTGAADDSGLPNDRFFAVRPEGSVSTLKIQRTERGDSAVYLCASSVTGTSGDTQYFGPGTRLTVL.

CDR3 protein: CASSQGPQVGVTYEQYF. The CDR3 region has the DNA TGCGCCAGCAGCCAAGGCCCCCAGGTGGGAGTAACCTACGAGCAGTACTTC. This chain joins TRBV4-1 and TRBJ2-7; TRBD2 is a possible D gene (5 bases). The CDR3 sequence is 17 residues long. Germline CDR1 MGHRA, CDR2 YSYEKL. Trimming shortened V by 1 base and J by 2 bases, and 18 bases separated the two germline ends.

This clonotype was seen a few times. This chain connects TRBV10-3 to TRBJ1-5, with a possible D match to TRBD1 (6 bases). The CDR3 totals 17 residues. Germline V CDR1 and CDR2: ENHRY, SYGVKD. Trimming cost V 3 bases and J 2 bases, with 17 bases left between them. The CDR3: CAISDSGGGKGNQPQHF. CDR3 bases: TGTGCCATCAGTGACTCGGGGGGGGGCAAAGGCAATCAGCCCCAGCATTTT.

This chain uses TRBV15 with TRBJ1-3, with D tentatively TRBD1 (6 bases). Germline CDR1 and CDR2: LNHNV and YYDKDF (reference sequence). The V gene lost 7 bases and the J gene lost 0 bases, with 13 bases spanning the gap. There are 15 residues in the CDR3. The CDR3 reads CATMGGLNSGNTIYF. The DNA for the CDR3 is TGTGCCACCATGGGGGGGCTAAACTCTGGAAACACCATATATTTT.

V is TRBV20-1 and J is TRBJ2-3; 16 bases align to TRBD2. Trimming removed 4 bases from V and 0 bases from J; junction bases left unmatched: 7. The CDR3 extends over 18 amino acids. CDR1 DFQATT and CDR2 SNEGSKA come from the germline V gene (reference sequence). The CDR3 sequence: CSAMGLAGGPVSTDTQYF. DNA of the CDR3: TGCAGTGCTATGGGACTAGCGGGAGGGCCCGTAAGCACAGATACGCAGTATTTT.

The chain recombines TRBV24-1 with TRBJ2-3, with D perhaps matching TRBD2 (5 bases). The CDR3 is made up of 15 amino acids. Germline CDR1 KGHDR, CDR2 SFDVKD. V lost 4 bases to trimming and J lost 5 bases, with 15 bases between them. CDR3 sequence reads: CATSEQSRGQDTQYF. CDR3 in DNA: TGTGCCACCAGTGAACAGAGCCGAGGGCAAGATACGCAGTATTTT.

This clonotype was counted only a few times. The chain carries TRBV7-9 and TRBJ2-7; either TRBD1 or TRBD2 may fit D (5 bases each). CDR3 length equals 14 residues. V shed 3 bases and J shed 2 bases, with 11 bases lying between them. Per the germline V gene, CDR1 is SEHNR and CDR2 is FQNEAQ (reference sequence). The CDR3, as DNA: TGTGCCAGCAGCTTCCGGGACCACGCCTACGAGCAGTACTTC. Encoded protein: CASSFRDHAYEQYF. The full variable domain, rest sourced from reference TRBV7-9 and TRBJ2-7, is DTGVSQNPRHKITKRGQNVTFRCDPISEHNRLYWYRQTLGQGPEFLTYFQNEAQLEKSRLLSDRFSAERPKGSFSTLEIQRTEQGDSAMYLCASSFRDHAYEQYFGPGTRLTVT.